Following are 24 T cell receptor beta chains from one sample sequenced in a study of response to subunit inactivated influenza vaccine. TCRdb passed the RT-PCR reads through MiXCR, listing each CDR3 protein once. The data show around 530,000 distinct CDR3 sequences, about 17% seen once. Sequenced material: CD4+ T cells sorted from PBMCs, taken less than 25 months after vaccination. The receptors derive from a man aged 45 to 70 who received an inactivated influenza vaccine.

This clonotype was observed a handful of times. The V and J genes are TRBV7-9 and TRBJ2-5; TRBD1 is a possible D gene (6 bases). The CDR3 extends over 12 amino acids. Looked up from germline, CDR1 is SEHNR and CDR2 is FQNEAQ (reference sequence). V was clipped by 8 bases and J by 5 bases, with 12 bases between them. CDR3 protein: CASSRTVETQYF. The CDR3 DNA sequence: TGTGCCAGCTCCCGGACAGTGGAGACCCAGTACTTC.

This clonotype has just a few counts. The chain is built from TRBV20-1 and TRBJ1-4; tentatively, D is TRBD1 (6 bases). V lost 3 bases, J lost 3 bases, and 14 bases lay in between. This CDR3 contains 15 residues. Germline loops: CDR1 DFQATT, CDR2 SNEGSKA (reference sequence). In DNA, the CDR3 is TGCAGTGCTAGTGCAGCGGGGGCGGCTAATGAAAAACTGTTTTTT. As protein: CSASAAGAANEKLFF.

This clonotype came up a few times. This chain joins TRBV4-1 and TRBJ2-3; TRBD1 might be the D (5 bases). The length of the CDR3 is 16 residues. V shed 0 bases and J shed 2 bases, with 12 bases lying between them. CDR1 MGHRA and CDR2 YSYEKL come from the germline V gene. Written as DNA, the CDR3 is TGCGCCAGCAGCCAAGAGTGGGGCAGATACACAGATACGCAGTATTTT. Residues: CASSQEWGRYTDTQYF.

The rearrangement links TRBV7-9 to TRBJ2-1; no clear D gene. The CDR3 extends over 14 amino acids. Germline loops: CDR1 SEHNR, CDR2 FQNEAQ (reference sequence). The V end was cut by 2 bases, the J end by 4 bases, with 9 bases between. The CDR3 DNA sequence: TGTGCCAGCAGCTTAAAGACACCGTACAATGAGCAGTTCTTC. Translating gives CASSLKTPYNEQFF.

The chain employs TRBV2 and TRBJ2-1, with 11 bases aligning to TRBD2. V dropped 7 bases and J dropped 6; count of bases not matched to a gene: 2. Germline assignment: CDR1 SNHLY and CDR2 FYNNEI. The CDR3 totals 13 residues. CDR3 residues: CASNSGRANEQFF. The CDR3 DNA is TGTGCCAGCAATAGCGGGAGGGCCAATGAGCAGTTCTTC.

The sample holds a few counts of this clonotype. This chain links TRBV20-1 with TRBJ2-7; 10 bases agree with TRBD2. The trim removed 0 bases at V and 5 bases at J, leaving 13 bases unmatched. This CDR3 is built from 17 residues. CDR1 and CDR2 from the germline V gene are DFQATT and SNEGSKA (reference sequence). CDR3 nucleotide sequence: TGCAGTGCTAGAGATGGGAGGGCCCTAGCGGGAGTCCACGAGCAGTACTTC. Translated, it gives CSARDGRALAGVHEQYF.

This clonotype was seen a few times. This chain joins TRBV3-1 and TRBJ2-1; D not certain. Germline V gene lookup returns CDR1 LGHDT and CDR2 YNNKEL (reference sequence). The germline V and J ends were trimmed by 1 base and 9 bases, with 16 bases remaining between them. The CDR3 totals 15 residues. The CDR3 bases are TGTGCCAGCAGCCAAGCTGGCTGGGGTTTGGGTGAGCAGTTCTTC. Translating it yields CASSQAGWGLGEQFF.

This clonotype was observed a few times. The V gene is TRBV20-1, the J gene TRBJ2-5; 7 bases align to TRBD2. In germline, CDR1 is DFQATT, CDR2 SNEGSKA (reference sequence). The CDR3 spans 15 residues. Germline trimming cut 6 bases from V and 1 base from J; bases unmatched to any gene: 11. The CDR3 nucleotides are TGCAGTGCCAACGATGGGACTACCCTCCAAGAGACCCAGTACTTC. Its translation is CSANDGTTLQETQYF.

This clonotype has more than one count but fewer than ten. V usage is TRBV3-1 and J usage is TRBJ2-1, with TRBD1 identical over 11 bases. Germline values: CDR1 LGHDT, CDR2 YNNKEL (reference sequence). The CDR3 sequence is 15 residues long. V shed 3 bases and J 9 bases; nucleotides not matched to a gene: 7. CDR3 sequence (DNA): TGTGCCAGCAGCCAGGGTCCGGGACAGGGGGGTGAGCAGTTCTTC. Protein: CASSQGPGQGGEQFF.

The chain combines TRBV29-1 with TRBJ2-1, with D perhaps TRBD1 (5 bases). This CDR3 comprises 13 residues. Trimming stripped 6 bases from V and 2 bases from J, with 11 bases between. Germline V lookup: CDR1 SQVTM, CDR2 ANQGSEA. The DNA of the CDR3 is TGCAGCGTGAACCAGGGCACCTACAATGAGCAGTTCTTC. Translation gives CSVNQGTYNEQFF.

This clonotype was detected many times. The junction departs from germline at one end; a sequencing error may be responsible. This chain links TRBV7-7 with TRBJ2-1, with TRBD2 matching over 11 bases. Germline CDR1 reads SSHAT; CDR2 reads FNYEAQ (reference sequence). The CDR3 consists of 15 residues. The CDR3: CASSLVAGGSDEQFF. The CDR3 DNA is TGTGCTAGCAGCTTAGTAGCGGGGGGGAGCGATGAGCAGTTCTTC. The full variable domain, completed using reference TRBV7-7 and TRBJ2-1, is GAGVSQSPRYKVTKRGQDVTLRCDPISSHATLYWYQQALGQGPEFLTYFNYEAQPDKSGLPSDRFSAERPEGSISTLTIQRTEQRDSAMYRCASSLVAGGSDEQFFGPGTRLTVL.

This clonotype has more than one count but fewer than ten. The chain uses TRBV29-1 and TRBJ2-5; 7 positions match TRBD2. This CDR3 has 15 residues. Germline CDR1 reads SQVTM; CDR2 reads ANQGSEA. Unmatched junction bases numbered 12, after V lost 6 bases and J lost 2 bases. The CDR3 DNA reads TGCAGCGTCCGAGGACCGAAGCGGGAACAAGAGACCCAGTACTTC. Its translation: CSVRGPKREQETQYF.

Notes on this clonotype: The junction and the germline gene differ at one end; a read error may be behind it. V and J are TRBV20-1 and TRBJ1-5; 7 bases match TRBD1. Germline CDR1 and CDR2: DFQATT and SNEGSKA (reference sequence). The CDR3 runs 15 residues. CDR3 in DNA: TGCAGTGCTAGCAATCCCCGGGACAGCAATCAGGCCCAGCATTTT. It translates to CSASNPRDSNQAQHF.

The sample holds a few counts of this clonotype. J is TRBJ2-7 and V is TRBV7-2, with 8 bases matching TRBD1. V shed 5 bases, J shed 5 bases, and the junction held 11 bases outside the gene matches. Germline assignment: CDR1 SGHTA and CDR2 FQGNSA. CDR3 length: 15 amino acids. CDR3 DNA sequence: TGTGCCAGCAGCCAAATTCAGGGGGCGGGAAACGAGCAGTACTTC. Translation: CASSQIQGAGNEQYF. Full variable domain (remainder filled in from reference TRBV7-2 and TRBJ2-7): GAGVSQSPSNKVTEKGKDVELRCDPISGHTALYWYRQSLGQGLEFLIYFQGNSAPDKSGLPSDRFSAERTGGSVSTLTIQRTQQEDSAVYLCASSQIQGAGNEQYFGPGTRLTVT.

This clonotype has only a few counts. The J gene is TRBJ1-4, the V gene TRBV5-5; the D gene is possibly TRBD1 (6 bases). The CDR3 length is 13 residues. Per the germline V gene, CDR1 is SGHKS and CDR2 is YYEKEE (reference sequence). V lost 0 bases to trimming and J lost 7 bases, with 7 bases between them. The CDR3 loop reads CASSLVGGEKLFF. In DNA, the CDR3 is TGTGCCAGCAGCTTGGTAGGGGGTGAAAAACTGTTTTTT.

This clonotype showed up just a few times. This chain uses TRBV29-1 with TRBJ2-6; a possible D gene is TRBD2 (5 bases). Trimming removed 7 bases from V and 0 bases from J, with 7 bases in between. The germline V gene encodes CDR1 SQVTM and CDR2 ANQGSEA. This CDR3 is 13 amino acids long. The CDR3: CSGRNSGANVLTF. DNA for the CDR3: TGCAGCGGGAGGAACTCTGGGGCCAACGTCCTGACTTTC.

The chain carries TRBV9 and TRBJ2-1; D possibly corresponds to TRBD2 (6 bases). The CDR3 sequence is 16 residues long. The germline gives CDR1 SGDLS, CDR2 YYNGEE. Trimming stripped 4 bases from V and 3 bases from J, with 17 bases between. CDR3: CASSPDGSGSYNEQFF. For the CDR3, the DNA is TGTGCCAGCAGCCCCGACGGGAGTGGGAGCTACAATGAGCAGTTCTTC.

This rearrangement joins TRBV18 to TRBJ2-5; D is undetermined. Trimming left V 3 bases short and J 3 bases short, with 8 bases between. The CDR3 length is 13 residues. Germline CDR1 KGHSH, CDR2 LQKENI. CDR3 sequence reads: CASSPRLEETQYF. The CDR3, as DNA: TGTGCCAGCTCACCCCGGTTAGAAGAGACCCAGTACTTC.

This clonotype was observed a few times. The DNA of the CDR3 is TGTGCCAGCAGCTTAGGCGGGACAGGGGATGAAAAACTGTTTTTT. The encoded protein is CASSLGGTGDEKLFF. The genes are TRBV7-9 and TRBJ1-4, with TRBD1 identical over 10 bases. Per germline, CDR1 SEHNR and CDR2 FQNEAQ (reference sequence). V lost 1 base to trimming and J lost 6 bases; unmatched junction nucleotides: 2. The CDR3 spans 15 residues.

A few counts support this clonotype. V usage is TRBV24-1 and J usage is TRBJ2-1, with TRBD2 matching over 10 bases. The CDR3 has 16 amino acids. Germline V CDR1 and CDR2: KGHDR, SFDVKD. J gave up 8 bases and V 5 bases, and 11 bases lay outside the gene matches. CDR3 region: CATSGASGRTADEQFF. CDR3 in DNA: TGTGCCACCAGTGGGGCTAGCGGGAGAACCGCGGATGAGCAGTTCTTC.

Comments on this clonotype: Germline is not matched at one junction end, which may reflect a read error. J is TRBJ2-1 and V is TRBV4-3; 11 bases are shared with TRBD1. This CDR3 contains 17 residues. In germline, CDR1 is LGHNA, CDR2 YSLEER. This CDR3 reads CASSHLGTGGLYNEQFF. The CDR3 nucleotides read TGCGCCAGTAGCCACTTAGGGACAGGGGGACTTTACAATGAGCAGTTCTTC.

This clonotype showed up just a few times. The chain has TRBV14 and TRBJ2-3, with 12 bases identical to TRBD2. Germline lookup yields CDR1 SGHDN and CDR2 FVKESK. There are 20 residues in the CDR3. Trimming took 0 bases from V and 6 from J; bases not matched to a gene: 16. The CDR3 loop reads CASSQDRTSGVFQDLDTQYF. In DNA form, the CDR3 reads TGTGCCAGCAGCCAAGACAGGACTAGCGGGGTTTTTCAAGATTTGGATACGCAGTATTTT.

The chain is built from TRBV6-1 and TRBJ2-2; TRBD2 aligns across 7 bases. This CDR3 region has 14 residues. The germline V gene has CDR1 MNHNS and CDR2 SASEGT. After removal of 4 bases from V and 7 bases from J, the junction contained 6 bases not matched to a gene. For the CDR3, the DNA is TGTGCCAGCAGTGTCCGGGGGGTGGGCGGGGAGCTGTTTTTT. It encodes CASSVRGVGGELFF.

DNA of the CDR3: TGTGCCAGCAGCCATCCCCTCATTTTGAACACTGAAGCTTTCTTT. Its translation: CASSHPLILNTEAFF. The gene calls are TRBV6-7 and TRBJ1-1; D unclear. TRBV6-7 is an ORF, and what it does is uncertain. Trimming pared 6 bases from V and 0 bases from J, leaving 14 bases between. The CDR3 covers 15 residues.